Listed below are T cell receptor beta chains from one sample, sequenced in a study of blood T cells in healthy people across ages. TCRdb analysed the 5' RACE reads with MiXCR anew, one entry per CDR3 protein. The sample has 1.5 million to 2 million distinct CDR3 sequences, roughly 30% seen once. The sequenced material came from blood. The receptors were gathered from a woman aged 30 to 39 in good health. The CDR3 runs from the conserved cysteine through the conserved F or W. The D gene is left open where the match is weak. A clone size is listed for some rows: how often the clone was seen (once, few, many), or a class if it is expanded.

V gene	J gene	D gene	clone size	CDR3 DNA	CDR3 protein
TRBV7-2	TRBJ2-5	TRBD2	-	TGTGCCAGCAGCATTGGACTAGCCGAGAAGACCCAGTACTTC	CASSIGLAEKTQYF
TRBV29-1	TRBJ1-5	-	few	TGCAGCGTTGGGGACACTTATCAGCCCCAGCATTTT	CSVGDTYQPQHF
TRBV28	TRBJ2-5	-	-	TGTGCCAGCATTTTACGGGGCGGTGAGGAGACCCAGTACTTC	CASILRGGEETQYF
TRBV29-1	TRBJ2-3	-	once	TGCAGCGTTGAGGGAGGGGACAGGAGAGTAGATACGCAGTATTTT	CSVEGGDRRVDTQYF
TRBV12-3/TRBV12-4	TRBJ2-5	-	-	TGTGCCAGCACCTTGGGGAGGGGGGCCCAGTACTTC	CASTLGRGAQYF
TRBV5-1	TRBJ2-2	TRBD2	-	TGCGCCAGCAGCTTGGGACTAGCGGGTTCGGCAAGGGAGCTGTTTTTT	CASSLGLAGSARELFF
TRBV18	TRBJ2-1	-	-	TGTGCCAGCTCACCGGGAGCCCCCAACAATGAGCAGTTCTTC	CASSPGAPNNEQFF
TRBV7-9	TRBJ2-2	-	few	TGTGCCAGCAGCTCTGGTCACACCGGGGAGCTGTTTTTT	CASSSGHTGELFF
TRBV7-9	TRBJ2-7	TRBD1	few	TGTGCCAGCAGCTTTCTGACAGGGGGTAACGAGCAGTACTTC	CASSFLTGGNEQYF
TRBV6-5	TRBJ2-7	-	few	TGTGCCAGCAGTCCGACGGGTCCTCCCTACGAGCAGTACTTC	CASSPTGPPYEQYF
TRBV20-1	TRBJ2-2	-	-	TGCAGTGCTAAGGGGCGGGAACTCACCGGGGAGCTGTTTTTT	CSAKGRELTGELFF
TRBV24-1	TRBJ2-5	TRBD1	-	TGTGCCACCAGTGGGAGACAGGGCAATGAGCAGTACTTC	CATSGRQGNEQYF
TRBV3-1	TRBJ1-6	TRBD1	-	TGTGCCAGCAGCCAATGGGGACAGGATAATTCACCCCTCCACTTT	CASSQWGQDNSPLHF
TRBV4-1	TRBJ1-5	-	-	TGCGCCAGCAGCCAAATAGGGTCGGCGGAGCAGCCCCAGCATTTT	CASSQIGSAEQPQHF
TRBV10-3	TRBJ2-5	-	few	TGTGCCATCTCAGGACTGGGGGTACAAGAGACCCAGTACTTC	CAISGLGVQETQYF
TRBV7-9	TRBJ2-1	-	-	TGTGCCAGCAGCCAGTCCCTCGGGACGACCTACAATGAGCAGTTCTTC	CASSQSLGTTYNEQFF
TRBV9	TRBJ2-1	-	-	TGTGCCAGCAGCGTACGAGAGGGGGGTATGGCGGATGAGCAGTTCTTC	CASSVREGGMADEQFF
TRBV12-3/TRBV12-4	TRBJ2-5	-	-	TGTGCCAGCAGTGGGGGAAGCGGAGCGACACAAGAGACCCAGTACTTC	CASSGGSGATQETQYF
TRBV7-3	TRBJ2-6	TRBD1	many	TGTGCCAGCAGCTTGGGGACAGGGGGCACTGGGGCCAACGTCCTGACTTTC	CASSLGTGGTGANVLTF
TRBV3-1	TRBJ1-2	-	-	TGTGCCAGCAGCCAAGATCCTCGTCCGAGACTGAACTATGGCTACACCTTC	CASSQDPRPRLNYGYTF
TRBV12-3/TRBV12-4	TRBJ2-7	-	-	TGTGCCAGCAGTTTATTAAGGGGGAGTGAGCAGTACTTC	CASSLLRGSEQYF
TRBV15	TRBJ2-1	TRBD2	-	TGTGCCACCAGCAGAGAGGGACTAGTCGAGCAGTTCTTC	CATSREGLVEQFF